Below are 17 T cell receptor beta chains sequenced from a single sample in a study of blood T cell repertoires in COVID-19. The assay was immunoSEQ multiplex PCR, and TCRdb's table has in-frame clones only and misses some. The sample consists of around 9,900 clones, about 80% of them appearing once. Sequenced material: peripheral blood. Receptors originate from a human donor in a cohort sampled during active COVID-19.

This clone was seen a handful of times. This chain connects TRBV19 to TRBJ2-7; D remains unclear. This CDR3 has 11 residues. The V end was cut by 6 bases, the J end by 2 bases, with 5 bases between. CDR1 and CDR2 (germline): LNHDA, SQIVND (reference sequence). The CDR3: CASRGTYEQYF. DNA for the CDR3: TGTGCCAGTAGGGGCACCTACGAGCAGTACTTC.

V is TRBV7-2 and J is TRBJ2-7; 10 nucleotides align to TRBD1. With V trimmed by 5 bases and J by 6 bases, 4 bases remained unmatched. The germline V gene encodes CDR1 SGHTA and CDR2 FQGNSA. This CDR3 has 13 residues. The CDR3 loop reads CASSVGTGAEQYF. DNA of the CDR3: TGTGCCAGCAGCGTAGGGACAGGGGCCGAGCAGTACTTC.

The rearrangement joins TRBV9 to TRBJ1-3; D unclear. The CDR3 length is 17 residues. Trimming left V 2 bases short and J 0 bases short, with 15 bases between. In germline, CDR1 is SGDLS, CDR2 YYNGEE. The CDR3 reads CASSVTKDGISGNTIYF. DNA of the CDR3: TGTGCCAGCAGCGTCACAAAAGACGGGATCTCTGGAAACACCATATATTTT.

In its sample, this clone was seen a few times. The chain links TRBV6-5 to TRBJ1-2; weak D call: TRBD1 (6 bases). The CDR3 runs 15 residues. CDR1 and CDR2 (germline): MNHEY, SVGAGI. Trimming cost V 7 bases and J 2 bases, with 17 bases left between them. The CDR3, as DNA: TGTGCCAGCATTAGTTTTGACAGGCCAAACTATGGCTACACCTTC. This sequence encodes CASISFDRPNYGYTF.

This clone was recorded a few times. The chain combines TRBV3-1 (or the pseudogene TRBV3-2) with TRBJ1-3, with D tentatively TRBD1 (6 bases). Germline V gene sequence: CDR1 LGHDT, CDR2 YNNKEL (reference sequence). The ends were cut back, 4 bases at V and 8 bases at J, with 12 bases in the middle. The CDR3 runs 13 residues. DNA of the CDR3: TGTGCCAGCAGCCCGTCGACAGGTCACACCATATATTTT. It translates to CASSPSTGHTIYF.

This rearrangement joins TRBV6-5 to TRBJ1-2; the match to TRBD1 covers 10 bases. CDR1 and CDR2 (germline): MNHEY, SVGAGI. With 7 bases clipped from V and 3 bases from J, the junction kept 8 bases outside the gene matches. The CDR3 consists of 15 residues. Here the CDR3 DNA reads TGTGCCAGCATGGGAAGGGACAGGGGTGACTATGGCTACACCTTC. It is translated as CASMGRDRGDYGYTF.

The CDR3 DNA reads TGTGCCTGGAGTGACCCTAACAGGGGATCAGCCCAGCATTTT. Its protein is CAWSDPNRGSAQHF. The J gene is TRBJ1-5, the V gene TRBV30, with 7 bases fitting TRBD1. The CDR3 is 14 residues long. CDR1 GTSNPN and CDR2 SVGIG come from the germline V gene (reference sequence). J gave up 11 bases and V 1 base, and 11 bases lay outside the gene matches.

The J gene is TRBJ1-5, the V gene TRBV5-6; D gene uncertain. CDR1 is SGHDT, CDR2 YYEEEE, per germline. The V and J ends lost 3 bases and 5 bases respectively, with 6 bases between them. This CDR3 has 12 amino acids. The CDR3 DNA reads TGTGCCAGCAGCTCCCCCGATCAGCCCCAGCATTTT. Translated, it gives CASSSPDQPQHF.

This clone was observed once. The CDR3: CASSGTGAGYNEQFF. The CDR3 bases are TGTGCCAGCAGTGGTACAGGGGCGGGCTACAATGAGCAGTTCTTC. The J gene is TRBJ2-1, the V gene TRBV28; 7 positions match TRBD1. J lost 3 bases, V lost 5 bases, and 7 bases had no gene match. The CDR3 is 15 amino acids. Looked up from germline, CDR1 is MDHEN and CDR2 is SYDVKM.

V usage is TRBV9 and J usage is TRBJ1-1; the D gene is possibly TRBD1 (5 bases). This CDR3 is built from 15 residues. The V gene lost 0 bases and the J gene lost 5 bases, with 14 bases spanning the gap. Germline CDR1 is SGDLS and CDR2 is YYNGEE. The CDR3 loop reads CASSVADGGGTEAFF. In DNA, the CDR3 is TGTGCCAGCAGCGTAGCGGATGGGGGGGGGACTGAAGCTTTCTTT.

The chain uses TRBV7-9 and TRBJ1-2, with D uncertain. The CDR3 contains 11 residues. With 8 bases removed from V and 2 bases from J, the gap between germline ends came to 6 bases. CDR1 SEHNR and CDR2 FQNEAQ come from the germline V gene (reference sequence). Written as DNA, the CDR3 is TGTGCCAGCGCCTACAACTATGGCTACACCTTC. It is translated as CASAYNYGYTF.

The chain has TRBV18 and TRBJ1-5; 9 positions match TRBD1. The CDR3 extends over 15 amino acids. V shed 6 bases, J shed 2 bases, and the junction held 5 bases outside the gene matches. Germline V gene sequence: CDR1 KGHSH, CDR2 LQKENI. CDR3 bases: TGTGCCAGCTCGGGGACAGGGAATGGCAATCAGCCCCAGCATTTT. Translation: CASSGTGNGNQPQHF.

This chain joins TRBV24-1 and TRBJ1-5; no firm D call. V lost 4 bases and J lost 7, with 13 bases in between. CDR1 and CDR2 (germline): KGHDR, SFDVKD. The CDR3 sequence is 14 residues long. The CDR3 here is CATSDHISGQPQHF. The DNA for the CDR3 is TGTGCCACCAGTGACCACATCAGTGGCCAGCCCCAGCATTTT.

The V call is TRBV7-9, the J call TRBJ1-2; a possible D gene is TRBD1 (5 bases). V lost 5 bases to trimming and J lost 7 bases, with 14 bases between them. The length of the CDR3 is 13 residues. Germline CDR1 SEHNR, CDR2 FQNEAQ (reference sequence). CDR3 DNA: TGTGCCAGCAGCCCGAACGGACACTCTGGCTACACCTTC. Protein sequence: CASSPNGHSGYTF.

The gene calls are TRBV2 and TRBJ1-2; the D is unclear. Germline V gene data show CDR1 as SNHLY and CDR2 as FYNNEI. Trimming removed 2 bases at V and 5 bases at J, with 30 bases between. The CDR3 sequence is 20 residues long. As DNA, the CDR3 is TGTGCCAGCAGTGAACCGGCTTGGGTGGGAGTGACCCCCGAGACGTATGGCTACACCTTC. The encoded protein is CASSEPAWVGVTPETYGYTF. Combining the CDR3 with reference TRBV2 and TRBJ1-2 gives the whole variable domain EPEVTQTPSHQVTQMGQEVILRCVPISNHLYFYWYRQILGQKVEFLVSFYNNEISEKSEIFDDQFSVERPDGSNFTLKIRSTKLEDSAMYFCASSEPAWVGVTPETYGYTFGSGTRLTVV.

In regard to this clone: A junction boundary mismatches the germline segment, possibly from a read error. V is TRBV27 and J is TRBJ2-7, with 8 bases that match TRBD2. CDR3 length equals 16 residues. Germline loops: CDR1 MNHEY, CDR2 SMNVEV (reference sequence). The CDR3 DNA is TGTGCCAGCAGTCCCTTGGCGGGGGGATATCCCTACGATCAGTACTTC. This encodes CASSPLAGGYPYDQYF.

V is TRBV2 and J is TRBJ1-6; no definite D call. Germline values: CDR1 SNHLY, CDR2 FYNNEI. This CDR3 has 14 residues. V lost 1 base to trimming and J lost 6 bases, with 7 bases between them. The DNA for the CDR3 is TGTGCCAGCAGTGAAGGCAGAACTAATTCACCCCTCCACTTT. Amino acids: CASSEGRTNSPLHF.